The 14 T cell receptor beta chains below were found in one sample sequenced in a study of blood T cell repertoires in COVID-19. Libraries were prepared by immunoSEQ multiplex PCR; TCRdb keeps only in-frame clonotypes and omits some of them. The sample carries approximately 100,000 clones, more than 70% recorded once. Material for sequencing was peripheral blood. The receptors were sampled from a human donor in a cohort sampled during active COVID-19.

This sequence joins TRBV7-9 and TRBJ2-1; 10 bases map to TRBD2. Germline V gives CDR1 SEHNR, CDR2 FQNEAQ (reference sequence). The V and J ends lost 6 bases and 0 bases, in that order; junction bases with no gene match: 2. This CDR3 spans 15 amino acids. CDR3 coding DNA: TGTGCCAGCAGTCCTAGCGGGAGCTCCTACAATGAGCAGTTCTTC. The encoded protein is CASSPSGSSYNEQFF.

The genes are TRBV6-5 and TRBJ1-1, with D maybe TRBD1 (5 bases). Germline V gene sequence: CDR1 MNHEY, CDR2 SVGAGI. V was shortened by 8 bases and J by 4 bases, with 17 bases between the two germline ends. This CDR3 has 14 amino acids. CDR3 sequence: CASFSRSGGTEAFF. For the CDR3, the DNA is TGTGCCAGCTTCTCCAGGTCGGGGGGCACTGAAGCTTTCTTT.

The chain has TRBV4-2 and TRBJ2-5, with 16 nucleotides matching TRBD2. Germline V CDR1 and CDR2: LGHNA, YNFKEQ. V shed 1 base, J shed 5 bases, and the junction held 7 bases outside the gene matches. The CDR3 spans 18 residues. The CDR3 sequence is CASSQGLGTSGGAETQYF. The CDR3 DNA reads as TGTGCCAGCAGCCAAGGTTTAGGGACTAGCGGGGGGGCCGAGACCCAGTACTTC.

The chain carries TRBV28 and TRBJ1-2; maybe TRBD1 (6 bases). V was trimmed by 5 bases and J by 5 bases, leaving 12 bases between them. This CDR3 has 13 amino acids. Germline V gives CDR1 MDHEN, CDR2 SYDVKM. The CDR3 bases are TGTGCCAGCAGTCCGGGACAACAATATGGCTACACCTTC. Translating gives CASSPGQQYGYTF.

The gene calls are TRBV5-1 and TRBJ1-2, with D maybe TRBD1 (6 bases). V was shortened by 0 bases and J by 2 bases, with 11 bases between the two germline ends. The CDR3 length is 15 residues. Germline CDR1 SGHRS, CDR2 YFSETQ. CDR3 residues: CASSLGSGENYGYTF. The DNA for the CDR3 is TGCGCCAGCAGCTTGGGGTCAGGGGAAAACTATGGCTACACCTTC.

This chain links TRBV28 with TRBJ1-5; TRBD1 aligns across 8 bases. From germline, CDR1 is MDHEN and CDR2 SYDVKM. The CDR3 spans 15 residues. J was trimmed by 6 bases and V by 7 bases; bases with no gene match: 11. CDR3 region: CASTSGQGGSQPQHF. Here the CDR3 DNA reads TGTGCCAGCACCTCCGGACAGGGAGGAAGTCAGCCCCAGCATTTT.

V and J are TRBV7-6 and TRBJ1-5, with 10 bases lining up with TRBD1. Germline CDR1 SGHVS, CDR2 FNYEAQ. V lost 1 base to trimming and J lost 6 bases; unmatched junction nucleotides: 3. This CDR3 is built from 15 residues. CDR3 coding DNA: TGTGCCAGCAGCTTAGAGACAGGGGGCACTCAGCCCCAGCATTTT. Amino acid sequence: CASSLETGGTQPQHF.

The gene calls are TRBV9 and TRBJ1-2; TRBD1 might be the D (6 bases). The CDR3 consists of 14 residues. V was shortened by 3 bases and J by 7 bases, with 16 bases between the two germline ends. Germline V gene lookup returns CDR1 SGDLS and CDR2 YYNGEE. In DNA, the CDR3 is TGTGCCAGCAGCGCTAACAGGGTCGACGGTGGCTACACCTTC. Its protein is CASSANRVDGGYTF.

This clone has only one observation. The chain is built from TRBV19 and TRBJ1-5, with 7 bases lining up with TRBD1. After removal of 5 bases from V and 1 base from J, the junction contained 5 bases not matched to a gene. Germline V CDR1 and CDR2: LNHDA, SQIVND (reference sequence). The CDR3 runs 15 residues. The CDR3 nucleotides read TGTGCCAGTAGTCCCCTGGACAGGAGCAATCAGCCCCAGCATTTT. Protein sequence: CASSPLDRSNQPQHF.

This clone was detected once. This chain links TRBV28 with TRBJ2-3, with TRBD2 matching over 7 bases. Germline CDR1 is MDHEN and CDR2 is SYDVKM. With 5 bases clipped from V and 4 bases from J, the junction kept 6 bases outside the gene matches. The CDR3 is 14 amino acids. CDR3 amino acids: CASSSGISPDTQYF. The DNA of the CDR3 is TGTGCCAGCAGTAGCGGGATTTCCCCAGATACGCAGTATTTT.

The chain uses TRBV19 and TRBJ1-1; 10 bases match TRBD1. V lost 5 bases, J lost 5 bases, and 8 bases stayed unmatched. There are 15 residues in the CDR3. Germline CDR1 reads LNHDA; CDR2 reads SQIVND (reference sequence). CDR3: CASSPLTGGATEAFF. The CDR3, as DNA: TGTGCCAGTAGTCCACTGACAGGGGGCGCGACTGAAGCTTTCTTT. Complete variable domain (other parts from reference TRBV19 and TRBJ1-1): DGGITQSPKYLFRKEGQNVTLSCEQNLNHDAMYWYRQDPGQGLRLIYYSQIVNDFQKGDIAEGYSVSREKKESFPLTVTSAQKNPTAFYLCASSPLTGGATEAFFGQGTRLTVV.

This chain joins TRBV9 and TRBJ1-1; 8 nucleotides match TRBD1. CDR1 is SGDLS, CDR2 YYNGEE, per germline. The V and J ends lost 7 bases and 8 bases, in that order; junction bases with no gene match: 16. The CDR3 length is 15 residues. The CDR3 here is CASGHGGQGSSEAFF. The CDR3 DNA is TGTGCCAGCGGGCACGGCGGACAGGGATCTTCAGAAGCTTTCTTT.

Here the CDR3 DNA reads TGTGCCAGCAGCTCGGGGGGGGGTATACCCCTCCACTTT. Translating it yields CASSSGGGIPLHF. V gene TRBV11-2 combines with J gene TRBJ1-6, with D tentatively TRBD1 (5 bases). The V gene's germline CDR1 is SGHAT and CDR2 FQNNGV. V shed 4 bases and J shed 12 bases, with 13 bases lying between them. CDR3 length: 13 residues. The full variable domain, completed using reference TRBV11-2 and TRBJ1-6, is EAGVAQSPRYKIIEKRQSVAFWCNPISGHATLYWYQQILGQGPKLLIQFQNNGVVDDSQLPKDRFSAERLKGVDSTLKIQPAKLEDSAVYLCASSSGGGIPLHFGNGTRLTVT.

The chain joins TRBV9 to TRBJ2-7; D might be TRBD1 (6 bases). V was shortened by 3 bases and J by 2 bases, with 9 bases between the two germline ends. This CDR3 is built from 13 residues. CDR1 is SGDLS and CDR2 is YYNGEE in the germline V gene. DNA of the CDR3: TGTGCCAGCAGCGGGGGACATGCCTACGAGCAGTACTTC. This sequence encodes CASSGGHAYEQYF.